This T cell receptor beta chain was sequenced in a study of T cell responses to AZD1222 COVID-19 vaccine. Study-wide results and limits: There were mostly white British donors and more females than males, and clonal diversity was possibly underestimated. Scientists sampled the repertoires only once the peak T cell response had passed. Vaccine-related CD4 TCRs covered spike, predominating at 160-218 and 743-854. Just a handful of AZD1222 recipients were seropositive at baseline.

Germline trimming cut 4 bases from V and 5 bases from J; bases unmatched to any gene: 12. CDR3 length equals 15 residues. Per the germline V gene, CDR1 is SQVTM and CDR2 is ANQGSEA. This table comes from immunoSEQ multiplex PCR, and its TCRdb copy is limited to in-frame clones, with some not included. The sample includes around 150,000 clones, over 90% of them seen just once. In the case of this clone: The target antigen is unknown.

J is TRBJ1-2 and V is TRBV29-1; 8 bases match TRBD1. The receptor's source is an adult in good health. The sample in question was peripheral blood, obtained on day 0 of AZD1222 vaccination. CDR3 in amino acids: CSVGTSGGAFYGYTF. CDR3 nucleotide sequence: TGCAGCGTTGGAACTTCAGGGGGCGCCTTTTATGGCTACACCTTC.